What follows describes a single TCR beta chain. Its target is not known. This entry is derived from a study of immune heterogeneity within non-small cell lung tumors. Study in general: There was 1 tumor not otherwise specified, along with nine to eleven non-squamous carcinomas and a few squamous cell carcinomas.

TCR beta CDR3 was amplified by multiplex PCR, first round nine to ten cycles, 32 V and 13 J primers. TCRdb re-analysed the multiplex PCR reads in MiXCR, keeping a single row per CDR3 protein. The repertoire has roughly 9,800 distinct CDR3 sequences, approximately 31% of them found once; the top ten carry about 11%. Bulk tumor genomic DNA constituted the template, at 600 to 750 ng per sample. Biopsy collection occurred during surgery, with several far-apart biopsies per primary tumor. Patients went through curative surgery, and their non-small cell lung cancer was untreated and newly diagnosed. Sample donors consisted of newly diagnosed non-small cell lung cancer patients who were undergoing surgery with curative intent. V dropped 6 bases and J dropped 8; count of bases not matched to a gene: 10. Germline V lookup: CDR1 SGHTA, CDR2 FQGTGA. CDR3 size: 17 residues. Regarding the study as a whole: Identical dominant CDR3 beta clonotypes spanned tumor sites within a patient, beside site-unique high-frequency clones. Local T-cell clonality tracked local tumor mutational burden; the correlation was moderate but significant (R about 0.37).

This receptor was obtained from a man aged 55-75 years with non-small cell lung cancer. The chain uses TRBV7-3 and TRBJ2-1, with 16 bases identical to TRBD2. The specimen was lung tumor tissue. The chain's CDR3 is CASRAGTSGRAPYEQFF. CDR3 nucleotides: TGTGCCAGCAGAGCCGGGACTAGCGGGAGGGCCCCCTATGAGCAGTTCTTC. Looking up the rest from reference TRBV7-3 and TRBJ2-1 gives the full variable domain: GAGVSQTPSNKVTEKGKYVELRCDPISGHTALYWYRQSLGQGPEFLIYFQGTGAADDSGLPNDRFFAVRPEGSVSTLKIQRTERGDSAVYLCASRAGTSGRAPYEQFFGPGTRLTVL.